Detailed here is one T cell receptor beta chain. Arm-PCR with iRepertoire HTBI primers amplified the CDR3 regions for these TCR beta libraries. In TCRdb, the multiplex PCR reads were re-called with MiXCR into one record per CDR3 protein. Here the sample spans roughly 400,000 distinct CDR3 sequences, about 15% being singletons. The source of the sample is a study of regulatory T cells in long-lasting Graves disease. The CDR3 is made up of 16 amino acids. Germline V lookup: CDR1 KGHSH, CDR2 LQKENI. The V end was cut by 6 bases, the J end by 9 bases, with 27 bases between. Time point here: newly diagnosed GD, antithyroid drugs for less than 3 months. After RNA was extracted from PBMCs, the TCR library was made from it. These records were also assigned to another study, of T cells in Graves' hyperthyroidism and ophthalmopathy. That report notes: Classification by a 13 V-J model distinguished ophthalmopathy from stable hyperthyroidism. Model-based prediction identified ophthalmopathy a median around 6.5 months prior to its onset.

The chain is built from TRBV18 and TRBJ2-7; D perhaps matches TRBD2 (5 bases). The input for sequencing was peripheral blood mononuclear cells (PBMCs), taken at new diagnosis, from a patient treated with antithyroid drugs. The clonotype originates from a woman in her forties with Graves disease. The CDR3: CASSPTPSDFYEGQYF. Here the CDR3 DNA reads TGTGCCAGCTCTCCGACTCCATCCGATTTCTACGAGGGGCAGTACTTC.